The source of this T cell receptor beta chain is a study of cytomegalovirus exposure and HLA in healthy donors. Study-level results: DRB1 showed the most TCR associations and HLA-C the fewest in a later analysis, as rates varied by HLA locus.

In nominal health when sampled, donors likely had unrecorded immune exposures nonetheless. V was cut by 6 bases and J by 2 bases, with 12 bases left in between. The CDR3 consists of 14 residues. CDR1 and CDR2 (germline): MNHEY, SVGAGI. A multiplex PCR was run with 60 Vbeta primers and 13 Jbeta primers. As processed by the authors: Per a later analysis, the number of unique TCR beta chains was approximately 80 million, of which 10 million to 11 million were shared. Some clones are missing from TCRdb's copy, which holds only in-frame ones; the method was immunoSEQ multiplex PCR. V, J and clone size were drawn from that table, and D and trimming were deduced from the DNA. The sample has around 210,000 clones, 70% to 90% seen once. Details on this clone: The antigen is not known.

Sequenced sample: PBMCs. The rearrangement uses TRBV6-5 and TRBJ2-3, with D hard to call. The source is a girl aged 2 to 10 in good health and CMV-seronegative. The CDR3 DNA is TGTGCCAGCAGGCCCGGGTTCTACACAGATACGCAGTATTTT. Protein: CASRPGFYTDTQYF.